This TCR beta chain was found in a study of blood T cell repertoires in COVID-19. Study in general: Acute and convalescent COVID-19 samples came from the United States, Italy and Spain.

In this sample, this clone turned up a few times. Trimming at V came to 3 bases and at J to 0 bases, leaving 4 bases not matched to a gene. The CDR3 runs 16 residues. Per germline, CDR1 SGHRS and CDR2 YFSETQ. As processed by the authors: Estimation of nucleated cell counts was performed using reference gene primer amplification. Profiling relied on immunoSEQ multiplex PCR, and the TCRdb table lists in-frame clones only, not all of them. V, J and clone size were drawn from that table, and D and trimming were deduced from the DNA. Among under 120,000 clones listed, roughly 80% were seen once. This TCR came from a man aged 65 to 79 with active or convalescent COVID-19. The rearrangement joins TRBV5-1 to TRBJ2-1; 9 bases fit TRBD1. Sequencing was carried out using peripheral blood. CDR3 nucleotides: TGCGCCAGCAGCTCCCCGGACAGGGGCTCCTACAATGAGCAGTTCTTC. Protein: CASSSPDRGSYNEQFF.